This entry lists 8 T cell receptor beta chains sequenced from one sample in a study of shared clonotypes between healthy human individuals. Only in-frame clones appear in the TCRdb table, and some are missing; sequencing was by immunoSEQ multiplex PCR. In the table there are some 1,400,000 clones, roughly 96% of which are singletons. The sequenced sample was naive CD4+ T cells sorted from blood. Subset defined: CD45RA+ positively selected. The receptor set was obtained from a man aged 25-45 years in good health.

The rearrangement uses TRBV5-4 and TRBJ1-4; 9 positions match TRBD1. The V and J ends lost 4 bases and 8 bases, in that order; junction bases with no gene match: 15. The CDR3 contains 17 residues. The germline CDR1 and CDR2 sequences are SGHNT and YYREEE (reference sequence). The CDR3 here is CASSQGPGTGQREKLFF. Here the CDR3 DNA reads TGTGCCAGCAGCCAGGGCCCCGGGACAGGGCAGAGAGAAAAACTGTTTTTT.

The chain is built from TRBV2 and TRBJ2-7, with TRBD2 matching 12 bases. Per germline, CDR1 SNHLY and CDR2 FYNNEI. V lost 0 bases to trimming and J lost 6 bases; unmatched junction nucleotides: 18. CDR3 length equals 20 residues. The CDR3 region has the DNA TGTGCCAGCAGTGAAGCGCTTCTTACGCACCAGACTAGCGGGGGAGCCGAGCAGTACTTC. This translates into CASSEALLTHQTSGGAEQYF.

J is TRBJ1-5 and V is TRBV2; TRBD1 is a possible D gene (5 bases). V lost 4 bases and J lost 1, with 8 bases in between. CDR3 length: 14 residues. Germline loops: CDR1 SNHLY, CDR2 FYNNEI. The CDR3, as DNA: TGTGCCAGCAGTGGGGACGGGAGCAATCAGCCCCAGCATTTT. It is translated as CASSGDGSNQPQHF.

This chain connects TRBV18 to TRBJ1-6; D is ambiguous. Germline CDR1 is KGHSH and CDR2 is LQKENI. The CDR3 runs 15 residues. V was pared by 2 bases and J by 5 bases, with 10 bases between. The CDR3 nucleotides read TGTGCCAGCTCACCATGGAGTGGGGATAATTCACCCCTCCACTTT. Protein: CASSPWSGDNSPLHF.

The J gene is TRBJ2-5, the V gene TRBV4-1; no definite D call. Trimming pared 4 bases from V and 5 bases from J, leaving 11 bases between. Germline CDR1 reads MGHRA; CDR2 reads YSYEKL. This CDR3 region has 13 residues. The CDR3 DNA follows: TGCGCCAGCAGCCTCGGATATTTCGAGACCCAGTACTTC. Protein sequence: CASSLGYFETQYF.

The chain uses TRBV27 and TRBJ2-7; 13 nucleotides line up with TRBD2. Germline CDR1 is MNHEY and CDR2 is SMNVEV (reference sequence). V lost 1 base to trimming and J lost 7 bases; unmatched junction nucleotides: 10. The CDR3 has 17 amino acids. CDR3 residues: CASSLYLGTSGTGEQYF. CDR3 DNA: TGTGCCAGCAGTTTATATCTCGGGACTAGCGGGACGGGAGAGCAGTACTTC.

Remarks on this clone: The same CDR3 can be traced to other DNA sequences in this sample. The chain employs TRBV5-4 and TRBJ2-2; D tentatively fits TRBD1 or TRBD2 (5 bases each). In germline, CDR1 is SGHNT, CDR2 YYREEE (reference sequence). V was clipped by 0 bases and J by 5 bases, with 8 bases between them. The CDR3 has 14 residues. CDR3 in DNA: TGTGCCAGCAGCTTGGCCGGGGCTACCGGGGAGCTGTTTTTT. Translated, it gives CASSLAGATGELFF. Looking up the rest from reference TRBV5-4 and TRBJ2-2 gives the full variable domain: ETGVTQSPTHLIKTRGQQVTLRCSSQSGHNTVSWYQQALGQGPQFIFQYYREEENGRGNFPPRFSGLQFPNYSSELNVNALELDDSALYLCASSLAGATGELFFGEGSRLTVL.

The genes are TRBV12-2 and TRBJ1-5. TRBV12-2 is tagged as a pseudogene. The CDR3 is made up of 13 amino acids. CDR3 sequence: CASRLAVGQPQHF. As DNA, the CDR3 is TGTGCAAGTCGCTTAGCGGTGGGACAGCCCCAGCATTTT.